The T cell receptor beta chain described here comes from a study of identifying expanded T cells in peripheral blood. In regard to this clone: The antigen is not known.

Findings and caveats of the study: Differentially abundant clones: 1 to 1.5 between replicates, about 17 at around 2 weeks, 19 to 20 at four. Clone count variance between roughly 2-week samples rose with total template count.

CDR3 length: 13 amino acids. V dropped 1 base and J dropped 3 bases, with 6 bases sitting between them. CDR1 GTSNPN and CDR2 SVGIG come from the germline V gene (reference sequence). The method was immunoSEQ multiplex PCR; TCRdb's version includes in-frame clones alone and lacks a portion of them. The sample has 50,000 to 70,000 clones; over 75% are singletons. The sample taken for sequencing was blood. The receptor comes from a person between 18 and 75 years old in good health. J is TRBJ1-4 and V is TRBV30; TRBD1 is a possible D gene (5 bases). In DNA, the CDR3 is TGTGCCTGGAGTGGGGGGGCTAATGAAAAACTGTTTTTT. Its translation is CAWSGGANEKLFF.